This TCR beta chain was profiled in a study of cytomegalovirus exposure and HLA in healthy donors. Study findings and constraints: Immune exposure information available was restricted to CMV serostatus.

Details on this clone: Its antigen is as yet unknown.

With 60 Vbeta and 13 Jbeta primers, the PCR was carried out. TCRdb's table, derived via immunoSEQ multiplex PCR, lists solely in-frame clones and lacks some. The table has roughly 110,000 clones, 65% to 85% seen once. The CDR3 loop spans 15 amino acids. V lost 5 bases and J lost 9; bases outside the gene matches: 5. CDR1 and CDR2 from the germline V gene are SNHLY and FYNNEI. The TCR originated in a man aged 25 to 45 in good health and CMV-seronegative. Material: PBMCs. The chain couples TRBV2 to TRBJ2-1, with 15 bases aligning to TRBD2. This CDR3 reads CASSRTSGGAGEQFF. CDR3 DNA: TGTGCCAGCAGTCGGACTAGCGGGGGGGCCGGTGAGCAGTTCTTC.